The present entry profiles one TCR beta chain with its context. There is no known antigen for this receptor. There are no base qualities to consult, and no much larger clone falls within one base. The data stem from a study of OX40 agonist ivuxolimab in advanced cancers. Study-wide context: Ivuxolimab was a fully human IgG2 agonistic monoclonal antibody targeting the costimulatory receptor OX40 (CD134). The paper covers the monotherapy dose-escalation part of the phase I ivuxolimab trial, which included N of about 50 patients. The purpose of peripheral TCRbeta sequencing was to test whether ivuxolimab changed TCR sequence diversity and led to clonal T-cell expansion. Partial responses were achieved by three dose-escalation patients, of whom one had hepatocellular carcinoma and two had cutaneous melanoma. In the dose-escalation cohort, over 65% of patients were male, and the mean age was approximately 60 years, with a range of roughly 20 to 79. Prior anti-PD-1, anti-PD-L1 or anti-CTLA-4 therapy was permitted, and checkpoint inhibitors had been received by about 37% of dose-escalation patients. Among the approximately 50 dose-escalation patients, around 20 had hepatocellular carcinoma, about 15 melanoma, 9 renal cell carcinoma and 9 head and neck cancer. Intravenous ivuxolimab was administered to patients every 2 weeks at six dose levels: 0.01, 0.1, 0.3, 1.5, 3 and 10 mg/kg.

For sequencing of the TCRbeta CDR3 region, genomic DNA was extracted from the sorted cells. The immunoSEQ Assay was used for sequencing of TCRbeta CDR3 regions. The immuneACCESS repertoire file appears here via TCRdb, limited to in-frame rearrangements. These files lack a portion of the clones; in checked studies, under half of the deficit traces to unresolved V genes, and the cause of the others is not known. The sample yields tens of thousands of clones; around 86% were counted once. The ten largest clones add up to roughly 1.1% of the sample. Patients with autoimmune disease history or receiving systemic immunosuppression were excluded from the trial. In every dose cohort, peripheral blood was drawn for TCR sequencing at baseline, cycle 4 day 1, and cycle 7 day 1. Samples were obtained from an open-label, multicenter, first-in-human phase I dose-escalation trial of ivuxolimab. The trial enrolled adults with locally advanced or metastatic head and neck squamous cell, hepatocellular, melanoma or renal cell carcinoma. CD4+ and CD8+ T cells were sorted separately from peripheral blood before TCR sequencing.

The CDR3 runs 15 amino acids, cysteine and phenylalanine included. This entry keeps only the CDR3 DNA: 45 bases, framed from base 1. V loses 3 bases, J loses 5 bases, and the germline ends lie 16 bases apart. Looking up the germline V gene (reference sequence) yields CDR1 LNHDA and CDR2 SQIVND. Findings and caveats that apply to the study as a whole: On average, CD8+ T cells showed more expanded clones than CD4+ T cells after ivuxolimab. The antigen specificity of the peripheral T cells that underwent clonal expansion was not determined. In partial responders in the 0.1-3.0 mg/kg groups, normalized peripheral clonal expansion was found to be among the lowest, especially among CD8+ T cells. At doses from 0.1 to 3.0 mg/kg, clonal expansion was seen in both CD4+ and CD8+ blood T cells between baseline and week 6. Low levels of normalized T-cell clonal expansion were also shown by some nonresponding patients.

This receptor was identified in an adult with an advanced solid tumor such as melanoma, head and neck, liver or kidney cancer. The chain links TRBV19 with TRBJ1-2, with the D gene not clear enough to name. Sequenced here: CD4+ or CD8+ T cells sorted from blood, sampled in a trial of the OX40 agonist ivuxolimab. The DNA reads as follows: TGTGCCAGTAGTATTGGTCCGGTAACTAGGTATGGCTACACCTTC. This is translated as CASSIGPVTRYGYTF.